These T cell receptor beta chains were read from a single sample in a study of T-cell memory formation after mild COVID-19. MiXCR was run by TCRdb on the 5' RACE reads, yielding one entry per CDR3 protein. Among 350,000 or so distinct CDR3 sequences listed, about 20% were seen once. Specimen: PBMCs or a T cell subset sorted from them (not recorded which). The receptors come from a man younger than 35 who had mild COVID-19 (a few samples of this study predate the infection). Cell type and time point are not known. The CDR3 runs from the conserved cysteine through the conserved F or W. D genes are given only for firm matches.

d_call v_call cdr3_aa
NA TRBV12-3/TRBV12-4 CASTGRRRSPEAFF
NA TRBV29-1 CSVGEMGTDTQYF
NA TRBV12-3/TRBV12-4 CASSPGTADEQFF
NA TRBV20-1 CSAKRGSNTEAFF
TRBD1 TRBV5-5 CASSFGQGDYEKLFF
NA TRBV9 CASAREGRSEKLFF
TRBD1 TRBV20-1 CSASQTGRFYGYTF
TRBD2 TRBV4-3 CASSFSGTLDTQYF
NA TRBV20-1 CSATAGLLYGYTF
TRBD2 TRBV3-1 CASSQEFGRGTGELFF
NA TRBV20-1 CSASWDGDQPQHF
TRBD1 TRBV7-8 CASSLRARDRGIYTEAFF
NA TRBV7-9 CASSLTDLEAFF
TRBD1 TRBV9 CASSESGTGPFF
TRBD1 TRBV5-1 CASRSGTGAYNEQFF
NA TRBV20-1 CSARGDWSSYNEQFF
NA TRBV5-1 CASSLGTMGTEAFF
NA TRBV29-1 CSVAVRAPHTQYF
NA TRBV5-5 CASSVPGQLFF
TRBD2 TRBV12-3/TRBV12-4 CASRASGGATDTQYF
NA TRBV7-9 CASSLLVDSPLHF
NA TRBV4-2 CASSQSVGDEETQYF
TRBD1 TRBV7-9 CASSIGQGDEAFF
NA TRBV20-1 CSAWGPKNSNQPQHF
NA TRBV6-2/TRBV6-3 CASSYGEARYEQYF
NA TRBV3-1 CASSQGGHSSYNEQFF
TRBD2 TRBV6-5 CASSYRWRGGENEQFF
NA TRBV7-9 CASSPTGTYNSPLHF
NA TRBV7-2 CASSLAFTGETQYF
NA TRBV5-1 CASSFGPLNTEAFF
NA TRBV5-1 CASSPTRGETQYF
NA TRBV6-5 CASSYRTGYTEAFF
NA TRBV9 CASSVDGGHYEQYF
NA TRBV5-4 CASSLGKSADTQYF
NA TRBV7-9 CASSLDGVPNEKLFF
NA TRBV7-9 CASSAGTVTEAFF
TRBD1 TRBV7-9 CASSLGWTGVDEQYF
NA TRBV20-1 CSASYPGLTYEQYF
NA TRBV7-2 CASSATNPGETQYF
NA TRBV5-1 CASSLGEDRREKLFF
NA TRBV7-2 CASSLTGPNQPQHF
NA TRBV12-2 CASRLSLGVSYEQYF
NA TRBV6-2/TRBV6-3 CASWGLFSSRADTQYF
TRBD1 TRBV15 CATSTRLTGETQYF
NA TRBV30 CAWSEGDGIQYF
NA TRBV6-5 CASSYRFNEKLFF
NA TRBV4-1 CASSQVDRPGETQYF
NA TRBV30 CAALLGIAGETQYF
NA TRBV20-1 CSAVGGWANTQYF
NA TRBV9 CASSPRPDRQETQYF
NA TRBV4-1 CASSQEPGANQPQHF
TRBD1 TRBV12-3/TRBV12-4 CASSLEGQGSGTQYF
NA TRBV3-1 CASSQDKGVATNEKLFF
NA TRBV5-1 CASSYDQGTNTGELFF
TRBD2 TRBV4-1 CASSQGTSGGAGELFF
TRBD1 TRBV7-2 CASFGTDYTGELFF
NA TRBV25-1 CANVGRFKEDTQYF
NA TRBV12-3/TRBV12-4 CASSGLLETQYF
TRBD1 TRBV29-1 CSVGGDRGLNTEAFF